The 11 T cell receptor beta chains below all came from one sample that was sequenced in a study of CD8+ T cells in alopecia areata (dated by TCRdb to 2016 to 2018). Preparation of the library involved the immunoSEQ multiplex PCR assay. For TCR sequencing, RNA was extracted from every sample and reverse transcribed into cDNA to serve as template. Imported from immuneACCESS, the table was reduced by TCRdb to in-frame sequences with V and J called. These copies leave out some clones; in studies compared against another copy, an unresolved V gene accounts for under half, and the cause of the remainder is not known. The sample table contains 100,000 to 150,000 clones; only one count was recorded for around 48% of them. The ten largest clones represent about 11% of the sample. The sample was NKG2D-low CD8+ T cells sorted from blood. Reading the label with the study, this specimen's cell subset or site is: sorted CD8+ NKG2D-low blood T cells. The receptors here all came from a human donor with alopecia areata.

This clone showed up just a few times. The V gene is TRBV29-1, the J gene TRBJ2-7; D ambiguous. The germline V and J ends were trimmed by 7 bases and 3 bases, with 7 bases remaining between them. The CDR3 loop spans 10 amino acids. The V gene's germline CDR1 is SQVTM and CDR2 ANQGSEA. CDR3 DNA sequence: TGCAGCGCCCTGAGCTACGAGCAGTACTTC. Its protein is CSALSYEQYF.

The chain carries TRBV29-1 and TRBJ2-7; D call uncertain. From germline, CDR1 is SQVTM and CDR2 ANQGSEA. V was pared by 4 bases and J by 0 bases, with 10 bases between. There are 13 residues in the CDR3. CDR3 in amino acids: CSVVWYSSYEQYF. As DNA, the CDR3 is TGCAGCGTTGTCTGGTATAGCTCCTACGAGCAGTACTTC.

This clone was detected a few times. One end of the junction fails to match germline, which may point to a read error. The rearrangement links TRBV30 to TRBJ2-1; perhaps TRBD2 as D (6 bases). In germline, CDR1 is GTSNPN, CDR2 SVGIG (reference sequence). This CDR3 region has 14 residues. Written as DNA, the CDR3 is TGTGCCTTGAGTGGCGGGAAACATGGGAATGAGCAGTTCTTC. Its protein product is CALSGGKHGNEQFF. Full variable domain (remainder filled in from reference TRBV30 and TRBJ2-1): SQTIHQWPATLVQPVGSPLSLECTVEGTSNPNLYWYRQAAGRGLQLLFYSVGIGQISSEVPQNLSASRPQDRQFILSSKKLLLSDSGFYLCALSGGKHGNEQFFGPGTRLTVL.

The CDR3 DNA follows: TGTGCCAGCAGCTTCGGACAGCCGGGTGGCTACACCTTC. Translating it yields CASSFGQPGGYTF. V gene TRBV5-6 combines with J gene TRBJ1-2, with D perhaps TRBD1 (6 bases). This CDR3 region has 13 residues. The germline gives CDR1 SGHDT, CDR2 YYEEEE. V lost 2 bases to trimming and J lost 7 bases, with 12 bases between them.

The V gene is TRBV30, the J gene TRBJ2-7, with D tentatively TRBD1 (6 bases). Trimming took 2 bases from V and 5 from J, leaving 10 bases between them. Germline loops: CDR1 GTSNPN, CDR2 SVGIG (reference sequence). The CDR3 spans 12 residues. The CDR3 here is CAWSLTGNEQYF. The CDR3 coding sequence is TGTGCCTGGAGTCTCACAGGGAACGAGCAGTACTTC.

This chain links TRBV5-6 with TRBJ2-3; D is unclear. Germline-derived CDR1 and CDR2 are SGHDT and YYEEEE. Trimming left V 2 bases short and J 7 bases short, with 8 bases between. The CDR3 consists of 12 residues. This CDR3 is CASSLGPNTQYF. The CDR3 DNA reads TGTGCCAGCAGCTTAGGACCAAATACGCAGTATTTT.

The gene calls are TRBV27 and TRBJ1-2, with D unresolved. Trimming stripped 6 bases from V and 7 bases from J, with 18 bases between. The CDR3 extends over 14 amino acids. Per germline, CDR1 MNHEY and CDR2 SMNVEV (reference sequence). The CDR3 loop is CASRARESGGGYTF. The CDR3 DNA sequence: TGTGCCAGCAGGGCGAGGGAGTCCGGTGGTGGCTACACCTTC.

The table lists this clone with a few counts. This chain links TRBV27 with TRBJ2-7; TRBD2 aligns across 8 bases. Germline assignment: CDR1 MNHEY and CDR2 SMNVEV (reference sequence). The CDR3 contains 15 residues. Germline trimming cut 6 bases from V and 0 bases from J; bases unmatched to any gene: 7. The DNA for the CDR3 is TGTGCCAGCAGGCGCTCTAGCGGGCCCTCCTACGAGCAGTACTTC. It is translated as CASRRSSGPSYEQYF.

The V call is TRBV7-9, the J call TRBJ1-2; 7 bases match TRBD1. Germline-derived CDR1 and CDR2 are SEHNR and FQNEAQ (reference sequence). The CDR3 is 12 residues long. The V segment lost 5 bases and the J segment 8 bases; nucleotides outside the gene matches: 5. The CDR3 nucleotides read TGTGCCAGCAGCATCGGACAGGACGGCTACACCTTC. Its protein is CASSIGQDGYTF.

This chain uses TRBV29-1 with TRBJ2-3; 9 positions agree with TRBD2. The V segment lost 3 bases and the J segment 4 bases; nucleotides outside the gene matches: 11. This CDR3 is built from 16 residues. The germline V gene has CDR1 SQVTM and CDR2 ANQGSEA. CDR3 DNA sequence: TGCAGCGTTGAGGAGGGGATTAGCGGGAGCGCAGATACGCAGTATTTT. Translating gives CSVEEGISGSADTQYF.

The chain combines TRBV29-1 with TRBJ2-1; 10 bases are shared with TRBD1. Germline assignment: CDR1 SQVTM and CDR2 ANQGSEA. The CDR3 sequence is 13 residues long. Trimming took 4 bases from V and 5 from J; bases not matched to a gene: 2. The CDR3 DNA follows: TGCAGCGTTGCGGGACAGGGGAACAATGAGCAGTTCTTC. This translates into CSVAGQGNNEQFF.